This T cell receptor beta chain was found in a study of blood T cell repertoires in COVID-19. Study at large: Collection of acute and convalescent COVID-19 samples took place in the United States, Italy and Spain. T cells, B-cell-depleted T cells, or PBMCs provided the cDNA or gDNA that served as material.

TCRdb's copy holds only in-frame clones and misses some; the assay was immunoSEQ multiplex PCR. Among under 150,000 clones, 88% were seen once, and the ten largest hold 7.6%. With 8 bases clipped from V and 4 bases from J, the junction kept 12 bases outside the gene matches. This CDR3 comprises 15 residues. The V gene's germline CDR1 is SEHNR and CDR2 FQNEAQ (reference sequence). What was sequenced was peripheral blood. This clonotype was sampled from a man aged 45 to 65 with acute or convalescent COVID-19. This chain connects TRBV7-9 to TRBJ2-3; 7 bases agree with TRBD1. DNA of the CDR3: TGTGCCAGCCATGTTGCACAGGGGTCCGCAGATACGCAGTATTTT. Translated: CASHVAQGSADTQYF.